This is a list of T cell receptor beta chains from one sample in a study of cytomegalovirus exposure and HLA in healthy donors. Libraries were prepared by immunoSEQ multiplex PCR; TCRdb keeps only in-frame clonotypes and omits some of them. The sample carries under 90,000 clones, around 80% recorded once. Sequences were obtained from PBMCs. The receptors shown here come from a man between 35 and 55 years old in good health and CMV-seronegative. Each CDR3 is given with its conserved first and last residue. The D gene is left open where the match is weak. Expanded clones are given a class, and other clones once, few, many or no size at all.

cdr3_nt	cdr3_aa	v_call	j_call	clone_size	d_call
TGCAGCGCTATGACTAGCGCAATTTCTTGGGAGCAGTACTTC	CSAMTSAISWEQYF	TRBV29-1	TRBJ2-7	.	TRBD2
TGTGCCACCAGCGGGGACAGGCGGTTTAACACTGAAGCTTTCTTT	CATSGDRRFNTEAFF	TRBV15	TRBJ1-1	.	TRBD1
TGCGCCAGCAGCTTGATCGGGGGAAAGGGCGGGGAGCTGTTTTTT	CASSLIGGKGGELFF	TRBV5-1	TRBJ2-2	few	.
TGTGCCAGCAGCTCTCGCACAGATACGCAGTATTTT	CASSSRTDTQYF	TRBV7-6	TRBJ2-3	.	.
TGTGCCAGTAGTATAGAAAAGGTAGCAGCAGTGGGTGAGCAGTTCTTC	CASSIEKVAAVGEQFF	TRBV19	TRBJ2-1	.	.
TGTGCCAGCAGTTTCGTGCTCAGGGGGCAAGCTTTCTTT	CASSFVLRGQAFF	TRBV28	TRBJ1-1	.	TRBD1
TGCGCCAGCAGGTTTCCGGGACAGGGTGGCGACGAGCAGTACTTC	CASRFPGQGGDEQYF	TRBV10-2	TRBJ2-7	many	TRBD1
TGTGCCTGGGCGGGACGACTAGCCAAAAACATTCAGTACTTC	CAWAGRLAKNIQYF	TRBV30	TRBJ2-4	.	.
TGCGCCAGCAGCCCCCGGACAGGCCGTAGCACAGATACGCAGTATTTT	CASSPRTGRSTDTQYF	TRBV5-1	TRBJ2-3	few	TRBD1
TGTGCCAGTAAGGGACAGGGCTACTCCTACGAGCAGTACTTC	CASKGQGYSYEQYF	TRBV5-6	TRBJ2-7	.	TRBD1
TGCGCCAGCAGCTTCAGGACAGGGGAGGGCACTGAAGCTTTCTTT	CASSFRTGEGTEAFF	TRBV5-1	TRBJ1-1	.	TRBD1
TGCGCCAGCAGCTTATTCAGGGGGGTCAACAATGAGCAGTTCTTC	CASSLFRGVNNEQFF	TRBV5-1	TRBJ2-1	.	.
TGTGCCAGTAGTAGAAGCTTAACAGGGGGCGACGAGCAGTACTTC	CASSRSLTGGDEQYF	TRBV19	TRBJ2-7	.	TRBD1
TGTGCCAGCAGCTTATACAGGGGAAAAACTGAAGCTTTCTTT	CASSLYRGKTEAFF	TRBV5-6	TRBJ1-1	few	TRBD1
TGTGCCAGCAGTTTAGCTGACGGGGGTGGCTACACCTTC	CASSLADGGGYTF	TRBV28	TRBJ1-2	.	.
TGTGCCAGCAGTTCAAGAGGGTTTTACTCTGGAAACACCATATATTTT	CASSSRGFYSGNTIYF	TRBV6-5	TRBJ1-3	.	.
TGTGCCAGCAGCTTAGCGCGGAGATCCACAGATACGCAGTATTTT	CASSLARRSTDTQYF	TRBV11-1	TRBJ2-3	.	.
TGTGCCAGCAGGGGGCCCAGGGGGCTTATGGAGACCCAGTACTTC	CASRGPRGLMETQYF	TRBV2	TRBJ2-5	once	TRBD1
TGTGCCAGCAGCCCGGGAGCCGGGCGACTAAGGACAGATACGCAGTATTTT	CASSPGAGRLRTDTQYF	TRBV7-9	TRBJ2-3	.	.
TGTGCCAGCAGTTCATACCGGGGGGGATATAGCAATCAGCCCCAGCATTTT	CASSSYRGGYSNQPQHF	TRBV28	TRBJ1-5	.	.
TGTGCCAGCAGTGGAATCGGTCTCAACGAGCAGTACTTC	CASSGIGLNEQYF	TRBV25-1	TRBJ2-7	.	.
TGTGCCAGTAGTCTTAGCGGAAAGAGCTCCTACAATGAGCAGTTCTTC	CASSLSGKSSYNEQFF	TRBV19	TRBJ2-1	.	.
TGTGCCAGCAGACTGGGGGGGTGGGTCACCGGGGAGCTGTTTTTT	CASRLGGWVTGELFF	TRBV27	TRBJ2-2	.	TRBD2
TGTGCCAGCAGCTTAAGTAAATTCAAGGGGGCTTTCTTT	CASSLSKFKGAFF	TRBV7-9	TRBJ1-1	.	.
TGCGCCAGCAGCGCGACTAGCGGGCGCTACAATGAGCAGTTCTTC	CASSATSGRYNEQFF	TRBV10-1	TRBJ2-1	.	TRBD2
TGTGCCAGCAGCTTAGGTCGTTCCAGCGGGAGGAGCACGAAAGATACGCAGTATTTT	CASSLGRSSGRSTKDTQYF	TRBV7-8	TRBJ2-3	.	TRBD2
TGTGCCATCAGTGAGTCGAGGGCTCCTACCTACGAGCAGTACTTC	CAISESRAPTYEQYF	TRBV10-3	TRBJ2-7	.	.
TGCAGCGTTGAGACAGGGGACTCCTACGAGCAGTACTTC	CSVETGDSYEQYF	TRBV29-1	TRBJ2-7	once	TRBD1
TGTGCCAGCAGCGAGACTAGCGGGGGCGGGACCCAGTACTTC	CASSETSGGGTQYF	TRBV14	TRBJ2-5	.	TRBD2
TGTGCCAGCAGCGTAACTGTGAACACTGAAGCTTTCTTT	CASSVTVNTEAFF	TRBV9	TRBJ1-1	.	.
TGTGCCAGCAGTTCCACCGGGACAGGGGCCAGCACAGATACGCAGTATTTT	CASSSTGTGASTDTQYF	TRBV2	TRBJ2-3	once	TRBD1
TGTGCCAGCAGCTCCGAAGCTAGCGCGAACACCGGGGAGCTGTTTTTT	CASSSEASANTGELFF	TRBV7-3	TRBJ2-2	.	.
TGTGCCACCAGCAGAGGTAGCAGGGGCTCCTACGAGCAGTACTTC	CATSRGSRGSYEQYF	TRBV15	TRBJ2-7	few	.
TGTGCCAGCAGCTTAAAGGGGACTTCCCGCACAGATACGCAGTATTTT	CASSLKGTSRTDTQYF	TRBV7-2	TRBJ2-3	.	.
TGTGCCAGCAGTGTCGAAAGCAGGGCCCTCGGTCAGCCCCAGCATTTT	CASSVESRALGQPQHF	TRBV2	TRBJ1-5	.	.
TGTGCCAGCGGGAGATACGAGCAGTACTTC	CASGRYEQYF	TRBV28	TRBJ2-7	.	.
TGCGCCAGCAGTCCGGGGGGAACAAACACAGATACGCAGTATTTT	CASSPGGTNTDTQYF	TRBV5-1	TRBJ2-3	.	TRBD2
TGTGCCAGCAGCTTAGCGCGGGACCACTACGAGCAGTACTTC	CASSLARDHYEQYF	TRBV7-6	TRBJ2-7	.	.
TGTGCCAGCAGCGTAGAGGGGGGGATAACTGAAGCTTTCTTT	CASSVEGGITEAFF	TRBV9	TRBJ1-1	.	.
TGTGCCAGCTCGGAGAGTGGGCAGCCCCAGCATTTT	CASSESGQPQHF	TRBV18	TRBJ1-5	.	.
TGCGCCAGCAGCGACAAGGACTCCCGGGACAGGGCTCAGATGAACACTGAAGCTTTCTTT	CASSDKDSRDRAQMNTEAFF	TRBV5-1	TRBJ1-1	.	TRBD1
TGCGCCAGCAGCTTTTTGGCATCAAGACTAGCGGGGGGCCGGTCCTACGAGCAGTACTTC	CASSFLASRLAGGRSYEQYF	TRBV5-1	TRBJ2-7	.	TRBD2
TGTGCCAGCAGTTACTCGAGTCTTGAGCGTTTGTACGAGCAGTACTTC	CASSYSSLERLYEQYF	TRBV6-5	TRBJ2-7	few	.
TGTGCCAACTTCCCAGCGGGCTTCTACAATGAGCAGTTCTTC	CANFPAGFYNEQFF	TRBV6-1	TRBJ2-1	.	.
TGTGCCAGCAGCTTAATGGCCGGGACTAAAGCCGAGCAGTACTTC	CASSLMAGTKAEQYF	TRBV7-9	TRBJ2-7	few	TRBD2
TGTGCCAGTAGTATAGGAAACAACGGGTATGGCTACACCTTC	CASSIGNNGYGYTF	TRBV19	TRBJ1-2	.	.
TGTGCCAGCAGCTTAGGCCTAGGACTAGCCGCGACCGGGGAGCTGTTTTTT	CASSLGLGLAATGELFF	TRBV13	TRBJ2-2	.	TRBD2
TGTGCCATCAGTGCAGACAGTAGCAATCAGCCCCAGCATTTT	CAISADSSNQPQHF	TRBV10-3	TRBJ1-5	.	.
TGTGCCAGCACCAGGGACAGGGGCGATAGATATGGCTACACCTTC	CASTRDRGDRYGYTF	TRBV6-5	TRBJ1-2	few	TRBD1
TGTGCCAGCAGCGAGACAGGGGGCACCTACGGCGAGCAGTACTTC	CASSETGGTYGEQYF	TRBV2	TRBJ2-7	.	TRBD1
TGTGCCAGCTCTAAAGACAGGGGTGGCTACACCTTC	CASSKDRGGYTF	TRBV18	TRBJ1-2	.	TRBD1
TGTGCCAGCACGGGGGGCGGGCCCTACAATGAGCAGTTCTTC	CASTGGGPYNEQFF	TRBV2	TRBJ2-1	.	.
TGCGCCAGCAGCTTGGATCCGGGACAGAACTATGGCTACACCTTC	CASSLDPGQNYGYTF	TRBV5-1	TRBJ1-2	few	TRBD1
TGCGCCAGCAGCCCCCGGACTGGGGGGGATCAGCCCCAGCATTTT	CASSPRTGGDQPQHF	TRBV5-1	TRBJ1-5	once	.
TGCGCCAGCAGCTTCATCCCGGATCAGCCCCAGCATTTT	CASSFIPDQPQHF	TRBV5-1	TRBJ1-5	.	.
TGTGCCAGCAGCCCCCGGGGGTTGAATCAGCCCCAGCATTTT	CASSPRGLNQPQHF	TRBV2	TRBJ1-5	.	.